One T cell receptor beta chain is described in this entry. The antigen is undetermined. Uncontrolled infection, other autoimmune disease, pregnancy or lactation led to exclusion. Clinical symptoms, serum thyroxine and TRAb, thyroid ultrasound and orbital computed tomography together formed the diagnostic basis. Isolation of PBMCs was performed on 9.5 to 10 ml fresh peripheral blood. This entry comes from a study of T cells in Graves' hyperthyroidism and ophthalmopathy. Study-level points and caveats: The model identified upcoming ophthalmopathy a median roughly 6.5 months ahead of onset.

RNA transcripts were the template for amplifying TCR beta CDR3 regions. Carried out on the TCR CDR3, a first-round RT-PCR used the HTBI primer set. TCRdb reprocessed the multiplex PCR reads with MiXCR, giving one entry per CDR3 protein. The table has fewer than 450,000 distinct CDR3 sequences, about 15% seen once. Per germline, CDR1 MNHNS and CDR2 SASEGT. V was shortened by 2 bases and J by 9 bases, with 10 bases between the two germline ends. This CDR3 is built from 13 residues. Sequencing used blood. This receptor was taken from a woman between 25 and 40 years old with Graves' hyperthyroidism that later progressed to Graves' ophthalmopathy. The chain carries TRBV6-1 and TRBJ2-2; tentative D call: TRBD1 (5 bases). In DNA form, the CDR3 reads TGTGCCAGCAGTGAAAGGACAAAATGGGAGCTGTTTTTT. It yields the protein CASSERTKWELFF.